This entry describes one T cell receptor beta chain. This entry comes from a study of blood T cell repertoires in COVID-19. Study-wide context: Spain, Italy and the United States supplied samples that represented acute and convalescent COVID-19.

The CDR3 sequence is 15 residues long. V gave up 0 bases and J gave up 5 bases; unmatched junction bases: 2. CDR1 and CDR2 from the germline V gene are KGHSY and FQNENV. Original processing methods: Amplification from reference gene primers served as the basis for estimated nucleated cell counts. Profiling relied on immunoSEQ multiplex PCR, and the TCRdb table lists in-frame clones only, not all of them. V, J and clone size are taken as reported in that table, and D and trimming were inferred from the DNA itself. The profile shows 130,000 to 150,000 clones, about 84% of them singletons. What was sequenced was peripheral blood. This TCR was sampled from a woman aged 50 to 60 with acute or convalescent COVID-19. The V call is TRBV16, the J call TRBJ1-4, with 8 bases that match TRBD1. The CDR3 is CASSQSGQENEKLFF. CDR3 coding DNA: TGTGCCAGCAGCCAATCGGGACAGGAGAATGAAAAACTGTTTTTT.